The present entry profiles one T cell receptor (beta chain) with its context. V dropped 1 base and J dropped 4 bases, with 17 bases sitting between them. CDR1 and CDR2 from the germline V gene are LGHDT and YNNKEL (reference sequence). This CDR3 region has 16 residues. The data were produced by immunoSEQ multiplex PCR, yet TCRdb's version contains in-frame clones alone and is incomplete. The sample gives hundreds of thousands of clones, approximately 86% of which show up once; about 1.2% is in the top ten. This specimen belongs to a study of blood T cell repertoires in COVID-19. Study as a whole: From the United States, Italy and Spain came samples of acute and convalescent COVID-19.

This TCR came from a man aged 65 to 79 with acute or convalescent COVID-19. The specimen was peripheral blood. The chain is built from TRBV3-1 (or the pseudogene TRBV3-2) and TRBJ2-7, with D possibly TRBD1 on 6 matching bases. The CDR3 here is CASSQAGQGSTYEQYF. In DNA, the CDR3 is TGTGCCAGCAGCCAAGCGGGTCAGGGGAGCACTTACGAGCAGTACTTC.